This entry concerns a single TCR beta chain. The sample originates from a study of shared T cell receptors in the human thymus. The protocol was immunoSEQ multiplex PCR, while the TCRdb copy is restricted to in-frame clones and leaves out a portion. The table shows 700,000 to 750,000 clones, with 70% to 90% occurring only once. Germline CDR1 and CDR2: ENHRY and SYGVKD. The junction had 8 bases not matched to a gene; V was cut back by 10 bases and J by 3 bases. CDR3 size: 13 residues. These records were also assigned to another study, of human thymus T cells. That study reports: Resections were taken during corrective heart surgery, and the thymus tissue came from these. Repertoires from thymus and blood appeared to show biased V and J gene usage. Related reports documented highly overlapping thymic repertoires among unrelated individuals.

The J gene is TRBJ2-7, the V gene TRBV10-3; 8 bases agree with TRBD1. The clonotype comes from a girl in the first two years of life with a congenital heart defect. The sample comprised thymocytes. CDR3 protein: CATVRDRLYEQYF. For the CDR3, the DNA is TGTGCCACTGTCCGGGACAGGCTCTACGAGCAGTACTTC.